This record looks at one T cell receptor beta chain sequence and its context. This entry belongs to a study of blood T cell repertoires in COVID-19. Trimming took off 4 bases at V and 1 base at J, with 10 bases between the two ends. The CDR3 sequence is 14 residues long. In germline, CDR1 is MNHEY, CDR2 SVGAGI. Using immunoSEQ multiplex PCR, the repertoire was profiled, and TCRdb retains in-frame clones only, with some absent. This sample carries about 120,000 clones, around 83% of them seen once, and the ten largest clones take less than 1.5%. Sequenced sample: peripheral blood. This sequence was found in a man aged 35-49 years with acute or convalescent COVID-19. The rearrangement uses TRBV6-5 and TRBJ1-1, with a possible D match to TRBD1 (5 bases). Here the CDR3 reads CASSSDSKNTEAFF. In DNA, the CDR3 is TGTGCCAGCAGTTCCGACAGTAAGAACACTGAAGCTTTCTTT.